The 25 T cell receptor beta chains below all came from one sample that was sequenced in a study of Ad26.COV2.S vaccination and SARS-CoV-2 variants. TCRdb's table, derived via immunoSEQ multiplex PCR, lists solely in-frame clones and lacks some. The sample has hundreds of thousands of clones; more than 70% are singletons. The treatment: some 20 received Ad26.COV2.S at low or high dose, single or two shots; about 5 received placebo; per-sample allocation not given. Material that was analyzed had been drawn on day 63 after the first vaccine or placebo injection. The sequences come from peripheral blood, collected in a trial of Ad26.COV2.S vaccine versus placebo. These receptor sequences come from a person aged 18-60 years who received the Ad26.COV2.S COVID-19 vaccine or a placebo.

This clone was seen a handful of times. J is TRBJ1-2 and V is TRBV10-1; no clear D gene. The CDR3 consists of 14 residues. Germline CDR1 WNHNN, CDR2 SYGVQD (reference sequence). Trimming took off 3 bases at V and 2 bases at J, with 10 bases between the two ends. The CDR3 sequence is CASSETGRNYGYTF. The DNA for the CDR3 is TGCGCCAGCAGTGAAACGGGCCGGAACTATGGCTACACCTTC.

This sequence joins TRBV3-1 (or the pseudogene TRBV3-2) and TRBJ2-5; D is tentatively TRBD1 or TRBD2 (5 bases each). Germline lookup yields CDR1 LGHDT and CDR2 YNNKEL (reference sequence). The CDR3 covers 17 residues. V was trimmed by 6 bases and J by 4 bases, leaving 24 bases between them. CDR3 coding DNA: TGTGCCAGCAGTTTCCCTTCCGGGACCTCACCTGGAGAGACCCAGTACTTC. Its protein product is CASSFPSGTSPGETQYF.

This clone has a handful of counts. This chain connects TRBV3-1 (or the pseudogene TRBV3-2) to TRBJ2-3, with D perhaps given as TRBD1 or TRBD2 (5 bases each). Trimming pared 3 bases from V and 0 bases from J, leaving 7 bases between. This CDR3 spans 14 amino acids. Germline-derived CDR1 and CDR2 are LGHDT and YNNKEL (reference sequence). The CDR3 nucleotides are TGTGCCAGCAGCCACGGGGCTAGCACAGATACGCAGTATTTT. Its protein is CASSHGASTDTQYF.

The V and J genes are TRBV16 and TRBJ2-7, with 7 bases aligning to TRBD1. With V trimmed by 0 bases and J by 7 bases, 6 bases remained unmatched. Germline CDR1 reads KGHSY; CDR2 reads FQNENV. The CDR3 sequence is 14 residues long. CDR3 residues: CASSQSKGAREQYF. In DNA, the CDR3 is TGTGCCAGCAGCCAATCGAAGGGGGCGAGGGAGCAGTACTTC.

The V and J genes are TRBV10-3 and TRBJ1-2; 9 bases line up with TRBD1. The CDR3 loop spans 15 amino acids. The V gene end was trimmed by 3 bases and the J gene end by 7 bases; junction bases not matched to a gene: 9. Germline V lookup: CDR1 ENHRY, CDR2 SYGVKD. CDR3 amino acids: CAISDLPGQGFGYTF. CDR3 coding DNA: TGTGCCATCAGTGACTTACCGGGACAGGGCTTTGGCTACACCTTC.

The J gene is TRBJ2-3, the V gene TRBV7-9, with D unresolved. The V gene lost 8 bases and the J gene lost 0 bases, with 6 bases spanning the gap. Germline V gene sequence: CDR1 SEHNR, CDR2 FQNEAQ (reference sequence). CDR3 length: 12 residues. CDR3 amino acids: CASLGSTDTQYF. DNA of the CDR3: TGTGCCAGCCTGGGGAGCACAGATACGCAGTATTTT.

The V and J genes are TRBV12-5 and TRBJ2-7; no definite D call. Trimming shortened V by 2 bases and J by 3 bases, and 8 bases separated the two germline ends. The germline V gene has CDR1 LGHNT and CDR2 FRNRAP. The CDR3 totals 13 residues. In DNA, the CDR3 is TGTGCTAGTGGTTTGTTTGGGGACTACGAGCAGTACTTC. Its translation is CASGLFGDYEQYF. Full variable domain (outside the CDR3, taken from reference TRBV12-5 and TRBJ2-7): DARVTQTPRHKVTEMGQEVTMRCQPILGHNTVFWYRQTMMQGLELLAYFRNRAPLDDSGMPKDRFSAEMPDATLATLKIQPSEPRDSAVYFCASGLFGDYEQYFGPGTRLTVT.

The J gene is TRBJ2-1, the V gene TRBV20-1; TRBD1 might be the D (6 bases). CDR3 length equals 11 residues. V was pared by 3 bases and J by 7 bases, with 7 bases between. Germline V gene data show CDR1 as DFQATT and CDR2 as SNEGSKA (reference sequence). The chain's CDR3 is CSARRGNEQFF. The CDR3 DNA reads TGCAGTGCTAGGAGGGGGAATGAGCAGTTCTTC.

This chain links TRBV29-1 with TRBJ2-2; TRBD1 or TRBD2 may be the D gene (5 bases each). The V and J ends lost 6 bases and 6 bases respectively, with 11 bases between them. Germline loops: CDR1 SQVTM, CDR2 ANQGSEA. The CDR3 is 12 amino acids. The CDR3 region has the DNA TGCAGCGTATCCCGAGGGGCCGGGGAGCTGTTTTTT. Its translation is CSVSRGAGELFF.

The chain links TRBV3-1 (or the pseudogene TRBV3-2) to TRBJ1-6; maybe TRBD1 (6 bases). There are 14 residues in the CDR3. Germline CDR1 LGHDT, CDR2 YNNKEL (reference sequence). Trimming cost V 2 bases and J 8 bases, with 10 bases left between them. Written as DNA, the CDR3 is TGTGCCAGCAGCCAAATGGGGGGCGATTCACCCCTCCACTTT. Its translation is CASSQMGGDSPLHF.

The chain joins TRBV5-1 to TRBJ2-5; D gene uncertain. Germline V gives CDR1 SGHRS, CDR2 YFSETQ. CDR3 length: 15 amino acids. Trimming cost V 0 bases and J 4 bases, with 13 bases left between them. The CDR3 region has the DNA TGCGCCAGCAGCTTGGACGGTGGGGTCGGAGAGACCCAGTACTTC. It yields the protein CASSLDGGVGETQYF.

This clone has only one observation. The DNA of the CDR3 is TGTGCCAGCAGTGGACAGACCGTCTATGGCGGGGAGCTGTTTTTT. Its translation is CASSGQTVYGGELFF. This chain uses TRBV2 with TRBJ2-2; TRBD1 is a possible D gene (5 bases). Germline V gene lookup returns CDR1 SNHLY and CDR2 FYNNEI. The CDR3 is 15 amino acids. V was pared by 4 bases and J by 7 bases, with 16 bases between. The full variable domain, in which reference TRBV2 and TRBJ2-2 provide the parts outside the CDR3, is EPEVTQTPSHQVTQMGQEVILRCVPISNHLYFYWYRQILGQKVEFLVSFYNNEISEKSEIFDDQFSVERPDGSNFTLKIRSTKLEDSAMYFCASSGQTVYGGELFFGEGSRLTVL.

The chain has TRBV4-2 and TRBJ2-3; D not certain. V lost 2 bases and J 0 bases, leaving 9 bases between the germline ends. Germline CDR1 is LGHNA and CDR2 is YNFKEQ. The length of the CDR3 is 15 residues. This CDR3 is CASSQQEFSTDTQYF. The CDR3 coding sequence is TGTGCCAGCAGCCAACAAGAATTTAGCACAGATACGCAGTATTTT.

This chain joins TRBV6-5 and TRBJ1-2, with D unresolved. Germline CDR1 is MNHEY and CDR2 is SVGAGI. CDR3 length: 13 amino acids. V was clipped by 6 bases and J by 7 bases, with 15 bases between them. The CDR3 nucleotides are TGTGCCAGCAGGAGGGAGCGGATGGGTGGCTACACCTTC. Protein: CASRRERMGGYTF.

The chain is built from TRBV7-2 and TRBJ1-2, with unresolved D. The CDR3 totals 15 residues. V lost 3 bases and J lost 0, with 11 bases in between. Germline-derived CDR1 and CDR2 are SGHTA and FQGNSA. The CDR3 DNA reads TGTGCCAGCAGCTTCGATGGGATCGCTAACTATGGCTACACCTTC. Translating it yields CASSFDGIANYGYTF. Supplemented by reference TRBV7-2 and TRBJ1-2, the full variable domain reads GAGVSQSPSNKVTEKGKDVELRCDPISGHTALYWYRQSLGQGLEFLIYFQGNSAPDKSGLPSDRFSAERTGGSVSTLTIQRTQQEDSAVYLCASSFDGIANYGYTFGSGTRLTVV.

The V call is TRBV4-3, the J call TRBJ1-5; weak D call: TRBD1 (6 bases). Germline loops: CDR1 LGHNA, CDR2 YSLEER. The CDR3 loop spans 14 amino acids. V dropped 4 bases and J dropped 11 bases, with 18 bases sitting between them. The CDR3 protein is CASSPRMGALAQHF. The CDR3 DNA reads as TGCGCCAGCAGCCCGAGAATGGGGGCGCTGGCCCAGCATTTT.

To note about this clone: The same CDR3 is also encoded by other DNA sequences in this sample. The V call is TRBV5-4, the J call TRBJ2-7, with no clear D. This CDR3 is built from 12 residues. Trimming stripped 0 bases from V and 3 bases from J, with 4 bases between. CDR1 and CDR2 (germline): SGHNT, YYREEE (reference sequence). CDR3 sequence (DNA): TGTGCCAGCAGCTTGGATGGCTACGAGCAGTACTTC. Translating gives CASSLDGYEQYF. The whole variable domain, remainder taken from reference TRBV5-4 and TRBJ2-7, is ETGVTQSPTHLIKTRGQQVTLRCSSQSGHNTVSWYQQALGQGPQFIFQYYREEENGRGNFPPRFSGLQFPNYSSELNVNALELDDSALYLCASSLDGYEQYFGPGTRLTVT.

The J gene is TRBJ2-1, the V gene TRBV3-1 (or the pseudogene TRBV3-2); 12 nucleotides match TRBD2. The CDR3 contains 16 residues. CDR1 and CDR2 (germline): LGHDT, YNNKEL (reference sequence). Germline trimming cut 4 bases from V and 8 bases from J; bases unmatched to any gene: 9. The CDR3, as DNA: TGTGCCAGCAGCCGACCACTAGCGGGAGGAGACTATGAGCAGTTCTTC. It encodes CASSRPLAGGDYEQFF.

The chain links TRBV7-2 to TRBJ2-5; perhaps TRBD2 as D (5 bases). This CDR3 contains 14 residues. Trimming cost V 3 bases and J 2 bases, with 10 bases left between them. The germline CDR1 and CDR2 sequences are SGHTA and FQGNSA. The CDR3 DNA is TGTGCCAGCAGCTTTAACGGGGATCAAGAGACCCAGTACTTC. Encoded protein: CASSFNGDQETQYF.

The rearrangement uses TRBV18 and TRBJ1-1, with D perhaps matching TRBD1 (5 bases). Trimming cost V 3 bases and J 0 bases, with 17 bases left between them. Germline CDR1 is KGHSH and CDR2 is LQKENI. The CDR3 totals 17 residues. The CDR3 sequence: CASSPTEPGLMNTEAFF. The CDR3 DNA follows: TGTGCCAGCTCACCGACCGAGCCAGGGCTAATGAACACTGAAGCTTTCTTT.

At least ten counts were recorded for this clone. The rearrangement uses TRBV6-6 and TRBJ2-2; possibly TRBD1 for D (6 bases). The CDR3 has 14 amino acids. Looked up from germline, CDR1 is MNHNY and CDR2 is SVGAGI (reference sequence). Between the trimmed V and J ends, which lost 10 bases and 1 base, there was a span of 13 bases. The CDR3 bases are TGTGCCACAACGTTGGACAGGAACACCGGGGAGCTGTTTTTT. Translating it yields CATTLDRNTGELFF.

This chain uses TRBV6-5 with TRBJ2-7; D remains ambiguous. CDR1 MNHEY and CDR2 SVGAGI come from the germline V gene. V dropped 6 bases and J dropped 0 bases, with 9 bases sitting between them. This CDR3 region has 13 residues. CDR3 region: CASRPYSSYEQYF. In nucleotides, the CDR3 is TGTGCCAGCAGGCCTTACAGCTCCTACGAGCAGTACTTC.

The chain has TRBV7-9 and TRBJ2-7, with 8 positions matching TRBD1. Germline V gene sequence: CDR1 SEHNR, CDR2 FQNEAQ (reference sequence). This CDR3 comprises 19 residues. The junction had 23 bases not matched to a gene; V was cut back by 3 bases and J by 7 bases. In nucleotides, the CDR3 is TGTGCCAGCAGCTTCGAGACCGGCACGAGGGGCAGGGGGCGAAAAGAGCAGTACTTC. Translation gives CASSFETGTRGRGRKEQYF.

The V and J genes are TRBV27 and TRBJ2-5, with 13 bases lining up with TRBD2. V lost 1 base, J lost 2 bases, and 4 bases stayed unmatched. This CDR3 spans 17 amino acids. From germline, CDR1 is MNHEY and CDR2 SMNVEV (reference sequence). The CDR3 is CASSLFAGLAGQETQYF. The CDR3 DNA is TGTGCCAGCAGTTTATTCGCGGGACTAGCGGGGCAAGAGACCCAGTACTTC.

The V gene is TRBV27, the J gene TRBJ1-2, with D possibly matching TRBD1 (6 bases). The germline V and J ends were trimmed by 4 bases and 4 bases, with 13 bases remaining between them. Germline values: CDR1 MNHEY, CDR2 SMNVEV (reference sequence). This CDR3 has 14 residues. The CDR3 here is CASSSPGVGYGYTF. The DNA for the CDR3 is TGTGCCAGCAGTTCGCCAGGGGTGGGCTATGGCTACACCTTC.